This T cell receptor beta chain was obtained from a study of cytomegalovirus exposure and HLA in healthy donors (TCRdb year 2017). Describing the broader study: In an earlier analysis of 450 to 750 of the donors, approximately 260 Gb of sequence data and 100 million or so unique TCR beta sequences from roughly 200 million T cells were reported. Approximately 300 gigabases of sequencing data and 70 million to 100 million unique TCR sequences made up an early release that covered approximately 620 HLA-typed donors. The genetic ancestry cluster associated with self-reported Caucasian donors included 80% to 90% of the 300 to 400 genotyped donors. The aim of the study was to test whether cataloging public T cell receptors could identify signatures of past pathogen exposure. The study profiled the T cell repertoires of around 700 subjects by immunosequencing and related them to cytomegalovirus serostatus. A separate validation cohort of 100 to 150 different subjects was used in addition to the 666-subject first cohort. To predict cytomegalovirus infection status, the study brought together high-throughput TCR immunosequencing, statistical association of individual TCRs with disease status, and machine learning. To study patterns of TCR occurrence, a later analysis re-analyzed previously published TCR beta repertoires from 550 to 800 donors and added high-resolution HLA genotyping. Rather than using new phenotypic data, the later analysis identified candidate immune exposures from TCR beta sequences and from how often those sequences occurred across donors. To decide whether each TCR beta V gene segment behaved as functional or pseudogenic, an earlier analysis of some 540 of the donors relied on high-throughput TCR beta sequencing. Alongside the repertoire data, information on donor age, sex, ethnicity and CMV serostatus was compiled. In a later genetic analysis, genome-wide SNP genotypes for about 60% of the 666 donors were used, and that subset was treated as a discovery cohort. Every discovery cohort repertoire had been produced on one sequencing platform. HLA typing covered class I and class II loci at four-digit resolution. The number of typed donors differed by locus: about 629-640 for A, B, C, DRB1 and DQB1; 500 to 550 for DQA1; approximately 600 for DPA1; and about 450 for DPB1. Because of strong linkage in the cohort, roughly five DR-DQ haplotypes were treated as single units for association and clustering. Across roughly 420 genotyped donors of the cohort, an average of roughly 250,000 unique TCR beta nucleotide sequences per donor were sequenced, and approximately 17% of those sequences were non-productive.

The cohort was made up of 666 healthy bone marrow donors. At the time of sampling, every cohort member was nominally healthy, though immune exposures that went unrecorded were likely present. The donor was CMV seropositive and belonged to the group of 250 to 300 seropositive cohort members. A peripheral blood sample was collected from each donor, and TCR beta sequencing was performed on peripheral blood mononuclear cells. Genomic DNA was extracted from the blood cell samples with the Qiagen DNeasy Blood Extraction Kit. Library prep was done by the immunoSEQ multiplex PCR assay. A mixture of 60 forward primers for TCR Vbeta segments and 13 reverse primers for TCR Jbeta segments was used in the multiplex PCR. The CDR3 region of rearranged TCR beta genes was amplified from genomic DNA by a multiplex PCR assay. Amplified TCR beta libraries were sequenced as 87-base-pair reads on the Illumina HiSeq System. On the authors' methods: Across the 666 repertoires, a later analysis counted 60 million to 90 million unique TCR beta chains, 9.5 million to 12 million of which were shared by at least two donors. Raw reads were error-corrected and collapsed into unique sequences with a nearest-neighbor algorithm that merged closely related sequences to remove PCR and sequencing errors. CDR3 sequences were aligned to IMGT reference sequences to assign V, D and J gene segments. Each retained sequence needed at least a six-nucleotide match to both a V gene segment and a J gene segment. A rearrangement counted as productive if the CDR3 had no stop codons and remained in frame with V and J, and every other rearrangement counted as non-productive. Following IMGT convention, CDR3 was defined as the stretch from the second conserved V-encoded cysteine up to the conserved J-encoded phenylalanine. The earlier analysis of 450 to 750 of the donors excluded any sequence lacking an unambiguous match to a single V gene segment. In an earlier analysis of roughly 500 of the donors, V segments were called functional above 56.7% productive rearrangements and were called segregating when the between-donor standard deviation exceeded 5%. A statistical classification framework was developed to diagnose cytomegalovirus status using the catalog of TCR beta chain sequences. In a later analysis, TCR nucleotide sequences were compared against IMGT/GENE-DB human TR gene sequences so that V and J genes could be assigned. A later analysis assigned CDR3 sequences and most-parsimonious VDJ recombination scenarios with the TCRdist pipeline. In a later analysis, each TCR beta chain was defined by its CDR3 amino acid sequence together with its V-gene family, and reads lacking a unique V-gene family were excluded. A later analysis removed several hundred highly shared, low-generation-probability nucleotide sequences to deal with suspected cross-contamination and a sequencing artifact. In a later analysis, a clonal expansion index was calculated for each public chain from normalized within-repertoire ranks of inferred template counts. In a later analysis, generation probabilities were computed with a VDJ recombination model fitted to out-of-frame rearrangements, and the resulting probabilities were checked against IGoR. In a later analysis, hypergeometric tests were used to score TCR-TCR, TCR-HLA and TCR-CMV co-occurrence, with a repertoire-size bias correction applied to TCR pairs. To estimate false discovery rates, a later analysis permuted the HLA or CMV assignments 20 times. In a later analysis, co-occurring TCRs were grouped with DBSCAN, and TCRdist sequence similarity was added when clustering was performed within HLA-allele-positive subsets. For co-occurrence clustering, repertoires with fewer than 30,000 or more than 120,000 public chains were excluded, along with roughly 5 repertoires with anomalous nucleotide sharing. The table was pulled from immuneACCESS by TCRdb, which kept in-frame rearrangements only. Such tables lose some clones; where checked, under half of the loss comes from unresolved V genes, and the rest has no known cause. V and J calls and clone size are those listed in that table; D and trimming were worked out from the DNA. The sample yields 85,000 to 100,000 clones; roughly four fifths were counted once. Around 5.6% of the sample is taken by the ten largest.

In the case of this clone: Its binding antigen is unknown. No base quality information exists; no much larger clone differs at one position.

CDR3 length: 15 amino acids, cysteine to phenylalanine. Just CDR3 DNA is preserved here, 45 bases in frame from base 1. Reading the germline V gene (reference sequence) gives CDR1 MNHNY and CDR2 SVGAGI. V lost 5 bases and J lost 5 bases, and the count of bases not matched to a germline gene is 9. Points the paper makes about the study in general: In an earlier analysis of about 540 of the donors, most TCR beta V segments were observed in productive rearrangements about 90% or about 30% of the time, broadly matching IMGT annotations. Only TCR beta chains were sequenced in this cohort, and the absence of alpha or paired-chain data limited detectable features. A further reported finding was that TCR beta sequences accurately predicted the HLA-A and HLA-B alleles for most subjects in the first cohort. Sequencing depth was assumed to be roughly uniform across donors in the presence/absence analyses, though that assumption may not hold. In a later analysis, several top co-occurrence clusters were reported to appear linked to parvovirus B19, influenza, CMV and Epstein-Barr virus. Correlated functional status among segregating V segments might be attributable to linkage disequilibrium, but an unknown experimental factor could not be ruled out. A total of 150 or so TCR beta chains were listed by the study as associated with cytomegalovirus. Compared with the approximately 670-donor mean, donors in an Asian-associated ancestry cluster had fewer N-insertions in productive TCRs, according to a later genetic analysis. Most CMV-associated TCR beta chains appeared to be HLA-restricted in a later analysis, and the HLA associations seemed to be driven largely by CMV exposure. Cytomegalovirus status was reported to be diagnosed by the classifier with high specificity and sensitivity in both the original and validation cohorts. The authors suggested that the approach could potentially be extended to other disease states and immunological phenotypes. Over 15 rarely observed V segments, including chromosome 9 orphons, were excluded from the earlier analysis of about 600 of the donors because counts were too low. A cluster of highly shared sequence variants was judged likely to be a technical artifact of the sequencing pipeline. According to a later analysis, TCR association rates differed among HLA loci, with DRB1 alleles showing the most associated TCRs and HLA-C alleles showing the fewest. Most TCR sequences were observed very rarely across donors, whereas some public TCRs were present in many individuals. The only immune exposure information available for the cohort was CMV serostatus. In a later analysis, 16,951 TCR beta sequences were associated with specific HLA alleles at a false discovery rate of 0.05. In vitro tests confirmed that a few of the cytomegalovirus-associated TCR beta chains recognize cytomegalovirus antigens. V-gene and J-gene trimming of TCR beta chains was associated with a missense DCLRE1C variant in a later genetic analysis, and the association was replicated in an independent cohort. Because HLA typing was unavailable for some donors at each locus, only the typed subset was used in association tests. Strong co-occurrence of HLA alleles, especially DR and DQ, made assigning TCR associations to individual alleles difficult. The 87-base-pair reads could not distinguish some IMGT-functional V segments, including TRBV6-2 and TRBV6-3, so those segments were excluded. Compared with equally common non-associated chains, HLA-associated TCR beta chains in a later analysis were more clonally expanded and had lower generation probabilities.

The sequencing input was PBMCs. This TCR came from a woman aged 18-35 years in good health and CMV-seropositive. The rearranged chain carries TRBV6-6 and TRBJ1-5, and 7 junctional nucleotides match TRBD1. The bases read TGTGCCAGCAGTACCGACAGGGCAGGATATCAGCCCCAGCATTTT. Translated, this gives CASSTDRAGYQPQHF.